The clone carrying this T cell receptor (beta chain) was found many times. The antigen is unknown. This specimen belongs to a study of early T cells in non-severe SARS-CoV-2 infection. About the research overall: Sequencing targeted bulk RNA from unsorted whole blood, leaving chains unpaired.

Trimming left V 1 base short and J 5 bases short, with 14 bases between. CDR1 and CDR2 (germline): SGHAT, FQNNGV. There are 15 residues in the CDR3. Individual cDNA molecules carried attached unique molecular identifiers. TCRdb independently ran MiXCR on the 5' RACE reads; one entry per CDR3 protein. This sample has roughly 63,000 distinct CDR3 sequences, with roughly 13% found just once. Findings and limits, study-wide: VDJdb-based matching was biased toward anti-spike CD8 responses and missed private and CD4 specificities.

V usage is TRBV11-2 and J usage is TRBJ1-1; D is possibly TRBD1 (6 bases). This clonotype originated in an adult who was a healthcare worker with PCR-confirmed SARS-CoV-2 infection or an uninfected control (not recorded which). The specimen was whole blood. CDR3 coding DNA: TGTGCCAGCAGCTTAGGGGCCACCGGGACAACTGAAGCTTTCTTT. Its protein product is CASSLGATGTTEAFF.